The 21 T cell receptor beta chains below were found in one sample sequenced in a study of radiation and T cells in renal cell carcinoma. Time point indicated: blood 4 weeks post-SBRT, at nephrectomy. Treatment given: 15 Gy SBRT to primary tumor, nephrectomy 4 weeks later. The data were produced by immunoSEQ multiplex PCR, yet TCRdb's version contains in-frame clones alone and is incomplete. Counted here are fewer than 200,000 clones, 88% occurring once; the ten biggest clones make up about 10%. The source material was blood, sampled from a patient whose treatment included radiotherapy and nephrectomy. The receptors stem from a woman aged 45-60 years with renal cell carcinoma.

The V and J genes are TRBV15 and TRBJ1-1; TRBD1 matches at 9 bases. Per germline, CDR1 LNHNV and CDR2 YYDKDF (reference sequence). The CDR3 totals 17 residues. V lost 0 bases and J lost 4; bases outside the gene matches: 9. This chain's CDR3 is CATSRDSGTGLRTEAFF. DNA of the CDR3: TGTGCCACCAGCAGAGATAGTGGGACAGGGTTGCGCACTGAAGCTTTCTTT.

The J gene is TRBJ2-7, the V gene TRBV5-1; D not certain. V was trimmed by 5 bases and J by 1 base, leaving 13 bases between them. In germline, CDR1 is SGHRS, CDR2 YFSETQ. The CDR3 spans 14 residues. The CDR3 reads CASRPVQLSYEQYF. CDR3 in DNA: TGCGCCAGCAGGCCGGTACAGCTATCCTACGAGCAGTACTTC. The full variable domain, completed using reference TRBV5-1 and TRBJ2-7, is KAGVTQTPRYLIKTRGQQVTLSCSPISGHRSVSWYQQTPGQGLQFLFEYFSETQRNKGNFPGRFSGRQFSNSRSEMNVSTLELGDSALYLCASRPVQLSYEQYFGPGTRLTVT.

The chain combines TRBV7-2 with TRBJ2-7, with D possibly being TRBD1 or TRBD2 (5 bases each). The length of the CDR3 is 14 residues. The V end lost 5 bases, the J end lost 3 bases, and 14 bases lay between the germline ends. Per the germline V gene, CDR1 is SGHTA and CDR2 is FQGNSA. In DNA form, the CDR3 reads TGTGCCAGCAGCCCCCGGGACGTCAACTACGAGCAGTACTTC. Its translation: CASSPRDVNYEQYF.

The chain couples TRBV11-2 to TRBJ1-1; D gene uncertain. V lost 0 bases and J 2 bases, leaving 10 bases between the germline ends. Germline V gene lookup returns CDR1 SGHAT and CDR2 FQNNGV. The CDR3 is 15 amino acids. The CDR3 loop reads CASSLDGVFNTEAFF. The CDR3 nucleotides are TGTGCCAGCAGCTTAGATGGGGTATTTAACACTGAAGCTTTCTTT.

The chain links TRBV4-2 to TRBJ1-2; D is uncertain. Germline lookup yields CDR1 LGHNA and CDR2 YNFKEQ. The V and J ends lost 3 bases and 7 bases respectively, with 18 bases between them. The CDR3 is made up of 15 amino acids. The CDR3 DNA reads as TGTGCCAGCAGCCAGGCCGAACGGGCCTCGGGTGGCTACACCTTC. It yields the protein CASSQAERASGGYTF.

The chain links TRBV7-8 to TRBJ1-3, with D tentatively TRBD1 (6 bases). V was shortened by 6 bases and J by 0 bases, with 12 bases between the two germline ends. The CDR3 loop spans 15 amino acids. Per the germline V gene, CDR1 is SGHVS and CDR2 is FQNEAQ. CDR3 protein: CASRRTESSGNTIYF. The CDR3 nucleotides are TGTGCCAGCAGACGGACAGAGAGCTCTGGAAACACCATATATTTT. The full variable domain, with the rest looked up from reference TRBV7-8 and TRBJ1-3, is GAGVSQSPRYKVAKRGQDVALRCDPISGHVSLFWYQQALGQGPEFLTYFQNEAQLDKSGLPSDRFFAERPEGSVSTLKIQRTQQEDSAVYLCASRRTESSGNTIYFGEGSWLTVV.

The chain recombines TRBV7-3 with TRBJ2-5; 8 nucleotides align to TRBD2. In germline, CDR1 is SGHTA, CDR2 FQGTGA. This CDR3 contains 15 residues. The junction had 6 bases not matched to a gene; V was cut back by 4 bases and J by 2 bases. In DNA form, the CDR3 reads TGTGCCAGCAGCTCTACCGGGACTAGGCAAGAGACCCAGTACTTC. This sequence encodes CASSSTGTRQETQYF.

This clone was seen just once. The chain joins TRBV10-1 to TRBJ2-7; D ambiguous. V was cut by 0 bases and J by 2 bases, with 8 bases left in between. CDR3 size: 14 residues. In germline, CDR1 is WNHNN, CDR2 SYGVQD (reference sequence). The CDR3 coding sequence is TGCGCCAGCAGTGAGTCGGTTCTTCCCTACGAGCAGTACTTC. Translation: CASSESVLPYEQYF.

This rearrangement joins TRBV18 to TRBJ2-7, with 12 bases fitting TRBD1. This CDR3 is 15 amino acids long. Germline CDR1 is KGHSH and CDR2 is LQKENI. The junction had 3 bases not matched to a gene; V was cut back by 4 bases and J by 2 bases. CDR3 loop: CASSLGTGGAYEQYF. Here the CDR3 DNA reads TGTGCCAGCTCACTCGGGACAGGGGGCGCCTACGAGCAGTACTTC.

The chain links TRBV7-9 to TRBJ2-1, with 11 bases identical to TRBD2. Germline trimming cut 6 bases from V and 2 bases from J; bases unmatched to any gene: 6. Germline V gene lookup returns CDR1 SEHNR and CDR2 FQNEAQ (reference sequence). CDR3 length equals 16 residues. CDR3 amino acids: CASRRSGGATYNEQFF. The DNA for the CDR3 is TGTGCCAGCAGGCGTAGCGGGGGGGCAACCTACAATGAGCAGTTCTTC.

The chain carries TRBV7-8 and TRBJ1-6; no reliable D call. Germline loops: CDR1 SGHVS, CDR2 FQNEAQ. This CDR3 spans 15 amino acids. Trimming left V 5 bases short and J 0 bases short, with 8 bases between. The CDR3 here is CASSPVSSYNSPLHF. CDR3 DNA: TGTGCCAGCAGCCCAGTGAGCTCCTATAATTCACCCCTCCACTTT.

The gene calls are TRBV19 and TRBJ1-1; D may be TRBD1 (5 bases). Germline V gene lookup returns CDR1 LNHDA and CDR2 SQIVND (reference sequence). The CDR3 covers 14 residues. The ends were cut back, 7 bases at V and 2 bases at J, with 14 bases in the middle. In DNA, the CDR3 is TGTGCCAGTAAGCGGTTAGGGGAAAACACTGAAGCTTTCTTT. It specifies CASKRLGENTEAFF.

V usage is TRBV7-9 and J usage is TRBJ1-4, with 10 bases identical to TRBD1. This CDR3 spans 15 amino acids. The germline V gene has CDR1 SEHNR and CDR2 FQNEAQ (reference sequence). J gave up 8 bases and V 5 bases, and 8 bases lay outside the gene matches. CDR3 DNA: TGTGCCAGCAGCGCGCAGACAGGGGGCTCGGAAAAACTGTTTTTT. Its translation is CASSAQTGGSEKLFF.

The rearrangement links TRBV2 to TRBJ1-2, with D maybe TRBD1 (5 bases). Between the trimmed V and J ends, which lost 6 bases and 4 bases, there was a span of 9 bases. Germline values: CDR1 SNHLY, CDR2 FYNNEI. This CDR3 region has 12 residues. The CDR3 loop is CASSEQVYGYTF. The DNA for the CDR3 is TGTGCCAGCAGCGAACAGGTCTATGGCTACACCTTC.

The sample holds a few counts of this clone. The chain uses TRBV29-1 and TRBJ2-2, with D perhaps matching TRBD2 (6 bases). Germline V gene lookup returns CDR1 SQVTM and CDR2 ANQGSEA. CDR3 length equals 12 residues. V gave up 6 bases and J gave up 1 base, with 6 bases separating them. The CDR3 DNA is TGCAGCGTGGAGGGGAACACCGGGGAGCTGTTTTTT. Protein product: CSVEGNTGELFF.

J is TRBJ2-3 and V is TRBV7-8, with 10 bases aligning to TRBD1. Looked up from germline, CDR1 is SGHVS and CDR2 is FQNEAQ. This CDR3 comprises 17 residues. The V segment lost 6 bases and the J segment 4 bases; nucleotides outside the gene matches: 13. The CDR3 nucleotides are TGTGCCAGCAGTCCACACCCGGGACAGGGGAGGGCAGATACGCAGTATTTT. It translates to CASSPHPGQGRADTQYF. The variable domain in full, with the rest retrieved from reference TRBV7-8 and TRBJ2-3, is GAGVSQSPRYKVAKRGQDVALRCDPISGHVSLFWYQQALGQGPEFLTYFQNEAQLDKSGLPSDRFFAERPEGSVSTLKIQRTQQEDSAVYLCASSPHPGQGRADTQYFGPGTRLTVL.

The gene calls are TRBV5-8 and TRBJ2-1; the match to TRBD1 covers 9 bases. The CDR3 is made up of 16 amino acids. V gave up 0 bases and J gave up 8 bases; unmatched junction bases: 9. Germline V CDR1 and CDR2: SGHTS, YDEGEE. CDR3 residues: CASSLDGTGSGYEQFF. As DNA, the CDR3 is TGTGCCAGCAGCTTGGATGGGACAGGGAGTGGGTATGAGCAGTTCTTC.

This clone appeared once. For the CDR3, the DNA is TGCAGCGTTGTGGCAGGGGCTATCTACAATGAGCAGTTCTTC. This codes for CSVVAGAIYNEQFF. The V call is TRBV29-1, the J call TRBJ2-1, with D possibly matching TRBD1 (6 bases). CDR3 size: 14 residues. The germline V gene encodes CDR1 SQVTM and CDR2 ANQGSEA. The V end was cut by 4 bases, the J end by 3 bases, with 13 bases between.

The chain is built from TRBV6-1 and TRBJ2-2; D gene unclear. The CDR3 is 13 amino acids. V was cut by 2 bases and J by 5 bases, with 6 bases left in between. Germline assignment: CDR1 MNHNS and CDR2 SASEGT. The CDR3 protein is CASSELATGELFF. DNA for the CDR3: TGTGCCAGCAGTGAATTGGCTACCGGGGAGCTGTTTTTT.

This chain uses TRBV7-8 with TRBJ2-7, with TRBD1 as a possible D gene (6 bases). CDR1 and CDR2 (germline): SGHVS, FQNEAQ. Trimming took off 4 bases at V and 0 bases at J, with 13 bases between the two ends. The CDR3 runs to 15 residues. The CDR3, as DNA: TGTGCCAGCAGCTCCCGAACAGGGAGCTCCTACGAGCAGTACTTC. It translates to CASSSRTGSSYEQYF. The variable domain in full, completed from reference TRBV7-8 and TRBJ2-7, reads GAGVSQSPRYKVAKRGQDVALRCDPISGHVSLFWYQQALGQGPEFLTYFQNEAQLDKSGLPSDRFFAERPEGSVSTLKIQRTQQEDSAVYLCASSSRTGSSYEQYFGPGTRLTVT.

The J gene is TRBJ2-2, the V gene TRBV4-1, with 7 bases aligning to TRBD2. Germline CDR1 is MGHRA and CDR2 is YSYEKL. Trimming removed 0 bases from V and 3 bases from J; junction bases left unmatched: 13. This CDR3 is 19 amino acids long. The CDR3 DNA sequence: TGCGCCAGCAGCCAAGACCCCTTCCGAGCGGGGTCGGACACCGGGGAGCTGTTTTTT. Translating gives CASSQDPFRAGSDTGELFF.